The source of this T cell receptor (beta chain) is a study of Graves' ophthalmopathy and Graves' hyperthyroidism. General study results and limits: Forecasting of ophthalmopathy progression by the model achieved almost 71% sensitivity and less than 80% specificity.

The CDR3 extends over 14 amino acids. CDR1 and CDR2 (germline): SGHTA, FQGTGA. V was trimmed by 2 bases and J by 2 bases, leaving 7 bases between them. For repertoire sequencing, the TCR beta CDR3 regions were amplified from RNA transcripts. RT-PCR with HTBI primers came first, then second-round multiplex PCR. TCRdb redid the calling of the multiplex PCR reads with MiXCR, one entry per CDR3 protein. The sample records approximately 210,000 distinct CDR3 sequences, 20% to 25% being singletons. A note on this clonotype: Its antigen is unidentified.

Those donors who had ophthalmopathy presented with moderate-to-severe activity, a CAS of ≥3, a NOSPECS of ≥4 and a duration under 3 months. What was sequenced was peripheral blood. The sequence was obtained from a woman between 50 and 59 years old with Graves' ophthalmopathy. This chain connects TRBV7-3 to TRBJ1-3; D call uncertain. The CDR3 loop reads CASSLSGTGNTIYF. The CDR3 DNA reads TGTGCCAGCAGCTTATCGGGGACTGGAAACACCATATATTTT.